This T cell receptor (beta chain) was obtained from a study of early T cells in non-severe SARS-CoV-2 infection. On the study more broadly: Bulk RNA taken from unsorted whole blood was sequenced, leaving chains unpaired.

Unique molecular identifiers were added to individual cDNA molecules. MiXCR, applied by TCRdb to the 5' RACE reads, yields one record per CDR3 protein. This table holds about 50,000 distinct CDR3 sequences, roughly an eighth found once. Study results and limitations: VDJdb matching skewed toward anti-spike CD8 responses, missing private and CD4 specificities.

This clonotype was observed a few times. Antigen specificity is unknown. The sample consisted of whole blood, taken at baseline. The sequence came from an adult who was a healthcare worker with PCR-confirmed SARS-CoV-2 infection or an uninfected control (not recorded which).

The chain's CDR3 is CASSFGNSGANVLTF. CDR3 sequence (DNA): TGTGCCAGCAGCTTCGGGAACTCTGGGGCCAACGTCCTGACTTTC. J is TRBJ2-6 and V is TRBV7-3; weak D call: TRBD2 (5 bases). The CDR3 covers 15 residues. Trimming left V 3 bases short and J 0 bases short, with 6 bases between. The germline V gene encodes CDR1 SGHTA and CDR2 FQGTGA.